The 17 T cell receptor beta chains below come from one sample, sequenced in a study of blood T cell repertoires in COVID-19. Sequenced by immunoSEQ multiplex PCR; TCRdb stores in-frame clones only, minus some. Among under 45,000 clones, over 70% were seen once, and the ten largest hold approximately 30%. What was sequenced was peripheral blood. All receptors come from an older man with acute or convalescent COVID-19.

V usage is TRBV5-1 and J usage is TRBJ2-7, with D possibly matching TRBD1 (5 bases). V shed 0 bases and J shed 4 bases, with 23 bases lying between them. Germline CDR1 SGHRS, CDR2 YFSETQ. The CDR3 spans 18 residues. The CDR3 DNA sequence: TGCGCCAGCAGCTTGGCCTACCAGCCAGTTCCAGGGTCATACGAGCAGTACTTC. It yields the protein CASSLAYQPVPGSYEQYF.

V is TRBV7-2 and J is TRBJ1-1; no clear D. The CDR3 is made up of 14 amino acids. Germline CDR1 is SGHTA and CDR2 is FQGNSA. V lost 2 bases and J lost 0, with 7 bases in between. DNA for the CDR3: TGTGCCAGCAGCTTACGTAACTTGAACACTGAAGCTTTCTTT. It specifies CASSLRNLNTEAFF.

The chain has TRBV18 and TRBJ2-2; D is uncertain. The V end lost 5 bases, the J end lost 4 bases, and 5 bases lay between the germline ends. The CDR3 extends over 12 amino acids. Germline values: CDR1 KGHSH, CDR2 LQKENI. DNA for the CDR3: TGTGCCAGCTCATCGGTCACCGGGGAGCTGTTTTTT. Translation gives CASSSVTGELFF.

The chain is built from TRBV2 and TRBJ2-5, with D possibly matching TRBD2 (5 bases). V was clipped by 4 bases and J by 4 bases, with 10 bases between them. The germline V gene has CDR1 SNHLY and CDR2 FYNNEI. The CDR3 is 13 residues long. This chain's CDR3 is CASSVRGGETQYF. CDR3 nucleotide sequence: TGTGCCAGCAGTGTTCGGGGTGGAGAGACCCAGTACTTC.

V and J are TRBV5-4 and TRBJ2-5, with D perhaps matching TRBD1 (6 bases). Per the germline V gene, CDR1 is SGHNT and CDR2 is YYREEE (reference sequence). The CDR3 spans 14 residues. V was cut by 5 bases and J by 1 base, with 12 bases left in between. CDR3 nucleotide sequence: TGTGCCAGCAGGCTGGGGGCGAGCCAAGAGACCCAGTACTTC. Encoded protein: CASRLGASQETQYF. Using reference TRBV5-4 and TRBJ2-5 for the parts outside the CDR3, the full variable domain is ETGVTQSPTHLIKTRGQQVTLRCSSQSGHNTVSWYQQALGQGPQFIFQYYREEENGRGNFPPRFSGLQFPNYSSELNVNALELDDSALYLCASRLGASQETQYFGPGTRLLVL.

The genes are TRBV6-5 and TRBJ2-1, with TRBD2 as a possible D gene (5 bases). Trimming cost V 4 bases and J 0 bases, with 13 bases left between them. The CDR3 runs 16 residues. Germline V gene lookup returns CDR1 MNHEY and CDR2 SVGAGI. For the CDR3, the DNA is TGTGCCAGCAGTTTAATCTTAGGGAGCTCCTACAATGAGCAGTTCTTC. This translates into CASSLILGSSYNEQFF.

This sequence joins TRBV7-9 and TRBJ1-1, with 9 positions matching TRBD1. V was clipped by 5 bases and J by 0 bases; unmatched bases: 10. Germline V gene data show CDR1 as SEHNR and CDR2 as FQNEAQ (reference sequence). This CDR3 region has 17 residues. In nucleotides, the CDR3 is TGTGCCAGCAGCCCAAGACAGGGGGGGATCATGAACACTGAAGCTTTCTTT. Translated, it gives CASSPRQGGIMNTEAFF.

Here the CDR3 reads CAASSGQIGEQYF. CDR3 DNA sequence: TGTGCCGCATCCTCGGGACAAATTGGCGAGCAGTACTTC. The chain combines TRBV6-6 with TRBJ2-7; D might be TRBD1 (6 bases). This CDR3 has 13 amino acids. Trimming took 11 bases from V and 6 from J, leaving 20 bases between them. From germline, CDR1 is MNHNY and CDR2 SVGAGI (reference sequence).

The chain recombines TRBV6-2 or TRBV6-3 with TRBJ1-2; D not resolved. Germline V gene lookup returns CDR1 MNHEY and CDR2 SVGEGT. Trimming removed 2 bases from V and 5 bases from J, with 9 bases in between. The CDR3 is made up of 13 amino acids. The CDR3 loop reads CASSYGGMYGYTF. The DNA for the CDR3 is TGTGCCAGCAGTTACGGAGGGATGTATGGCTACACCTTC.

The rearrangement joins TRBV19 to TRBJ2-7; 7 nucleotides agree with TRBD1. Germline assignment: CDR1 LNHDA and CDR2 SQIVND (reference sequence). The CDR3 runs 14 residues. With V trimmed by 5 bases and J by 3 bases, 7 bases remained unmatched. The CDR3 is CASSSTGTDYEQYF. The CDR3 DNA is TGTGCCAGTAGTTCGACCGGGACAGACTACGAGCAGTACTTC.

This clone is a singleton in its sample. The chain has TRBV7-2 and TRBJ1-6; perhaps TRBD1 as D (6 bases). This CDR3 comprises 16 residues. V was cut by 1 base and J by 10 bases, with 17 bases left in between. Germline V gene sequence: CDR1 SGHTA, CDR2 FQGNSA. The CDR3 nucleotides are TGTGCCAGCAGCTTAGACTGGTTACAGGGAAGCTCACCCCTCCACTTT. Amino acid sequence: CASSLDWLQGSSPLHF. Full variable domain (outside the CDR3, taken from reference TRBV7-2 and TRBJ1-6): GAGVSQSPSNKVTEKGKDVELRCDPISGHTALYWYRQSLGQGLEFLIYFQGNSAPDKSGLPSDRFSAERTGGSVSTLTIQRTQQEDSAVYLCASSLDWLQGSSPLHFGNGTRLTVT.

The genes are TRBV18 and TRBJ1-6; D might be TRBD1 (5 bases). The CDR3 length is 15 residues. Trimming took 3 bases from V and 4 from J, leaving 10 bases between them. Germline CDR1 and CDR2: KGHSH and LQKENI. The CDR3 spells CASSPSDTYNSPLHF. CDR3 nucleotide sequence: TGTGCCAGCTCACCGTCGGACACATATAATTCACCCCTCCACTTT.

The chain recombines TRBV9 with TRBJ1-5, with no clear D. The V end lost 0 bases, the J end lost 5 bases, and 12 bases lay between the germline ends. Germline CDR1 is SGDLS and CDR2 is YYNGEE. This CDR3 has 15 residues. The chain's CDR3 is CASSVDPDTYQPQHF. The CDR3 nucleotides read TGTGCCAGCAGCGTAGATCCCGACACCTATCAGCCCCAGCATTTT.

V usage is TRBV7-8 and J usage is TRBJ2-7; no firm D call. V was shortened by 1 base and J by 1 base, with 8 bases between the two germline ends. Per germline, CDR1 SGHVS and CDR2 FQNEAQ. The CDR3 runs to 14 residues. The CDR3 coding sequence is TGTGCCAGCAGCTTAGAGAGGTGGTCCTACGAGCAGTACTTC. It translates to CASSLERWSYEQYF.

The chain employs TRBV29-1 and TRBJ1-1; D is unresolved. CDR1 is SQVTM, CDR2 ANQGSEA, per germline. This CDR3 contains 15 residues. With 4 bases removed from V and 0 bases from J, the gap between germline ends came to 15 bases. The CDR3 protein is CSVVFGVSLNTEAFF. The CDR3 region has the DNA TGCAGCGTTGTTTTTGGAGTGAGCTTGAACACTGAAGCTTTCTTT.

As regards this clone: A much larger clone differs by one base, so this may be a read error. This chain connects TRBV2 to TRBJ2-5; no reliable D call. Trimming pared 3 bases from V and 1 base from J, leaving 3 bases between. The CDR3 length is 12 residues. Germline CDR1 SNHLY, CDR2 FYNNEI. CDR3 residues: CASSDSQETQYF. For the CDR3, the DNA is TGTGCCAGCAGTGACAGCCAAGAGACCCAGTACTTC.

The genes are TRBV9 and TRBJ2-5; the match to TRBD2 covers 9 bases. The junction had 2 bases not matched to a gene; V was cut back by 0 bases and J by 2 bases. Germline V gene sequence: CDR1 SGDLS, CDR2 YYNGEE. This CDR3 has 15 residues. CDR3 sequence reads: CASSVALAGQETQYF. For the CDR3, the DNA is TGTGCCAGCAGCGTAGCCCTAGCGGGACAAGAGACCCAGTACTTC.